Detailed here is one T cell receptor beta chain. What it binds is unknown. The PCR had 60 Vbeta and 13 Jbeta primers. The repertoire was sequenced with immunoSEQ multiplex PCR; TCRdb's copy has only in-frame clones and lacks some. The sample includes about 84,000 clones, more than 50% of them seen just once. The sample is drawn from a study of cytomegalovirus exposure and HLA in healthy donors. This CDR3 is built from 15 residues. The germline gives CDR1 MNHEY, CDR2 SVGAGI. The V and J ends lost 4 bases and 0 bases respectively, with 7 bases between them. Study-level findings and limits: Several top significant clusters appeared, in a later analysis, to be linked to common viral pathogens. Reportedly, HLA-A and HLA-B alleles of most subjects were accurately predicted from TCR beta.

The specimen sequenced was PBMCs. The chain combines TRBV6-5 with TRBJ2-6, with D unclear. This receptor was identified in a woman aged 40-49 years in good health and CMV-seropositive. The CDR3 coding sequence is TGTGCCAGCAGTTTACTGAGCTCTGGGGCCAACGTCCTGACTTTC. Residues: CASSLLSSGANVLTF.